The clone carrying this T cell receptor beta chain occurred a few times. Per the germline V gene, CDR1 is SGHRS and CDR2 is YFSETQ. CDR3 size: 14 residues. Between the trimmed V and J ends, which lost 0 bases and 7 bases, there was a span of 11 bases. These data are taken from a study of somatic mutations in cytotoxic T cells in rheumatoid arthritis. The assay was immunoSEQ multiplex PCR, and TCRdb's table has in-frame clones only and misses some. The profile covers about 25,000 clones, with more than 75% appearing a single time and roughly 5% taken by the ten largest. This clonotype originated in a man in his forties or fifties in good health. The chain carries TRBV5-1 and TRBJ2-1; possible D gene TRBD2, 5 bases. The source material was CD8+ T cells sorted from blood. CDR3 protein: CASSLGEGENEQFF. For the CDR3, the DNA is TGCGCCAGCAGCTTGGGAGAGGGAGAGAATGAGCAGTTCTTC.